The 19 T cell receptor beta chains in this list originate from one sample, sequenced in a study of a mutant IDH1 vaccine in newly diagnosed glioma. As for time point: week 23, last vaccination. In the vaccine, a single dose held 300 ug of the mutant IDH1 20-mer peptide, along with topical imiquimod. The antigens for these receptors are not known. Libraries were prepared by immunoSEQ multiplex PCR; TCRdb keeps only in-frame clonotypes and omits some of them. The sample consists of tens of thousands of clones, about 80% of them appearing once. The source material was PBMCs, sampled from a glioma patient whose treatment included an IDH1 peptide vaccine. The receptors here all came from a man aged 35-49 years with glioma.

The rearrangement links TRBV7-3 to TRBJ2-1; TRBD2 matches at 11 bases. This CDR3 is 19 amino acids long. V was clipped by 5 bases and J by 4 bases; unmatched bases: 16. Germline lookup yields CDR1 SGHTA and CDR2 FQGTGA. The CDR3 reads CASSAPSRGLAGGYNEQFF. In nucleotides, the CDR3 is TGTGCCAGCAGCGCCCCCTCCCGAGGGCTAGCGGGGGGTTACAATGAGCAGTTCTTC.

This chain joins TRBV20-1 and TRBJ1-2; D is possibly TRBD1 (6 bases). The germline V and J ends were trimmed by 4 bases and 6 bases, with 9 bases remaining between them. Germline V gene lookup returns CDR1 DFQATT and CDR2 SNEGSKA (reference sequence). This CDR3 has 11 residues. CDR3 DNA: TGCAGTGCTAACACAGGGAATGGCTACACCTTC. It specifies CSANTGNGYTF.

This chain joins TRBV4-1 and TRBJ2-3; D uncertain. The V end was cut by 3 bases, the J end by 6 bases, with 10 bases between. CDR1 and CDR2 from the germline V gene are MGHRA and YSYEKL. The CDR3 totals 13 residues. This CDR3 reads CASSQSSADTQYF. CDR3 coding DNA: TGCGCCAGCAGCCAGTCTTCGGCGGATACGCAGTATTTT.

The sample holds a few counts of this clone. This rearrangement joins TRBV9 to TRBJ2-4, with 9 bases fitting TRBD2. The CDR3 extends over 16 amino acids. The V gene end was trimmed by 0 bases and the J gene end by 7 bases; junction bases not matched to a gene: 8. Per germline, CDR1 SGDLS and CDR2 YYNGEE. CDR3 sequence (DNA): TGTGCCAGCAGCGTAGGACGGACTAGCGCTACCAACATTCAGTACTTC. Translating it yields CASSVGRTSATNIQYF. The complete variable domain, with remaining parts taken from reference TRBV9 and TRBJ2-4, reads DSGVTQTPKHLITATGQRVTLRCSPRSGDLSVYWYQQSLDQGLQFLIQYYNGEERAKGNILERFSAQQFPDLHSELNLSSLELGDSALYFCASSVGRTSATNIQYFGAGTRLSVL.

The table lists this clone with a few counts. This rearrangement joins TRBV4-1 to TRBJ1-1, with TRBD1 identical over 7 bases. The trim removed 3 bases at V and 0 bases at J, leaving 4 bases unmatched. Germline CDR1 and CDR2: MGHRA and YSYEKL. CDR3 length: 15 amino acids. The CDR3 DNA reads TGCGCCAGCAGCCAGTGGGGACAGATGAACACTGAAGCTTTCTTT. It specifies CASSQWGQMNTEAFF.

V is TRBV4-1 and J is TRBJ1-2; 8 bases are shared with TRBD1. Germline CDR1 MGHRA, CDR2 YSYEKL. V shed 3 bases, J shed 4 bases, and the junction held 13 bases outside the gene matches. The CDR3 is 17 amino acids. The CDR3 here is CASSQALGAGGLYGYTF. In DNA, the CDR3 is TGCGCCAGCAGCCAGGCCTTAGGGGCAGGGGGCCTCTATGGCTACACCTTC.

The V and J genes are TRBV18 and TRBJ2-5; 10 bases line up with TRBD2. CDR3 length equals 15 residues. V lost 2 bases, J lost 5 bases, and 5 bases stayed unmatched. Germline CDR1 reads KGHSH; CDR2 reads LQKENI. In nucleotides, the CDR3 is TGTGCCAGCTCACCAAGGGAGACTAGCGGGGAGACCCAGTACTTC. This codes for CASSPRETSGETQYF.

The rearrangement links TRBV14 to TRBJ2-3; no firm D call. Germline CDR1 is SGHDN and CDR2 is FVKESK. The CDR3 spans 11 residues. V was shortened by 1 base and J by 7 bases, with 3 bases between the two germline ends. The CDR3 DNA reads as TGTGCCAGCAGCCAAGGACATACGCAGTATTTT. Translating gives CASSQGHTQYF.

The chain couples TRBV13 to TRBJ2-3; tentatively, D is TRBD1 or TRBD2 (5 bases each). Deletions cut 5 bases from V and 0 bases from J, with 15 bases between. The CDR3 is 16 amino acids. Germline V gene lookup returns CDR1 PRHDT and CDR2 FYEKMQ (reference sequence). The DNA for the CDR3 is TGTGCCAGCAGCCCCCGGGACGGTTCTAGCACAGATACGCAGTATTTT. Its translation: CASSPRDGSSTDTQYF.

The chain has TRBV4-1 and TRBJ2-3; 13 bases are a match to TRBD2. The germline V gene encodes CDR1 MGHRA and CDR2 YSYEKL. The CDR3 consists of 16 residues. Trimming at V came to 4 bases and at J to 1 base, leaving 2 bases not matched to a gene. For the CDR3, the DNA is TGCGCCAGCAGCCGCGGACTAGCGGGGGGCACAGATACGCAGTATTTT. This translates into CASSRGLAGGTDTQYF.

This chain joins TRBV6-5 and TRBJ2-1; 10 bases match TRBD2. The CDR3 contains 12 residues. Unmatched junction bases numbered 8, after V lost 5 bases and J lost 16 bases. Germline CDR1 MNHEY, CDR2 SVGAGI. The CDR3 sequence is CASSVLSGGPFF. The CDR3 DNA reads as TGTGCCAGCAGTGTGCTTAGCGGGGGGCCTTTCTTC.

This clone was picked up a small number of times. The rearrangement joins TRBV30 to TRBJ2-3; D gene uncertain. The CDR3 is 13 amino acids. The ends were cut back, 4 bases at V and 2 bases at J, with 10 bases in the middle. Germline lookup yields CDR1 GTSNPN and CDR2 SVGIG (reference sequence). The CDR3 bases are TGTGCCTGGACACACAGAGCCACAGATACGCAGTATTTT. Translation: CAWTHRATDTQYF.

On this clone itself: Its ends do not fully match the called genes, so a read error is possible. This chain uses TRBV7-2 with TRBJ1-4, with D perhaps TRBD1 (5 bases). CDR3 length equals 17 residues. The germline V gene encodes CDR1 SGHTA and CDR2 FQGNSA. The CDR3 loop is CASSQPFSRTTNEKLFF. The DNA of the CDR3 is TGTGCCAGCAGCCAACCCTTCTCGAGGACAACAAATGAAAAACTGTTTTTT.

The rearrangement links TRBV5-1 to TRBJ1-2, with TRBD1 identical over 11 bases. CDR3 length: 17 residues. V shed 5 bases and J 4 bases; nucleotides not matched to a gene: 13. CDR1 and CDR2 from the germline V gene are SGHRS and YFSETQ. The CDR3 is CASRIAGTGGSSYGYTF. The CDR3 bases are TGCGCCAGCAGGATAGCCGGGACAGGGGGTTCGTCCTATGGCTACACCTTC.

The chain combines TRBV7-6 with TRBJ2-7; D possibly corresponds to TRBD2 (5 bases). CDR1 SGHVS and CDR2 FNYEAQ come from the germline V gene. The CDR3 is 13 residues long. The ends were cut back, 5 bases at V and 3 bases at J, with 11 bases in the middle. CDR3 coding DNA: TGTGCCAGCAGCGTGACACTAGACTACGAGCAGTACTTC. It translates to CASSVTLDYEQYF.

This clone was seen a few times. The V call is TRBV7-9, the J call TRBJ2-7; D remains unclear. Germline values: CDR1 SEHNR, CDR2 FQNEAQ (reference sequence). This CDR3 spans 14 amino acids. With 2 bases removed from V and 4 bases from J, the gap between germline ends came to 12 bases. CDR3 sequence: CASSLNGPGYEQYF. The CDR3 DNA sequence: TGTGCCAGCAGCTTAAACGGGCCTGGGTACGAGCAGTACTTC.

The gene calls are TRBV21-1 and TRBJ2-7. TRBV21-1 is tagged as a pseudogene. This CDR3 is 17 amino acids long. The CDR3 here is CASIPITGTRAPYEQYF. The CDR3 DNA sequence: TGTGCCAGCATTCCAATAACCGGGACCAGAGCCCCCTACGAGCAGTACTTC.

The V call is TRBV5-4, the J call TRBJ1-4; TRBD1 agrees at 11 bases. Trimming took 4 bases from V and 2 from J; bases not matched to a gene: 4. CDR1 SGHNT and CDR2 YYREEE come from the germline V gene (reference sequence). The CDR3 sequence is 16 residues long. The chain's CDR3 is CASSTRDRGTNEKLFF. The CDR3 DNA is TGTGCCAGCAGCACTAGGGACAGGGGGACTAATGAAAAACTGTTTTTT.

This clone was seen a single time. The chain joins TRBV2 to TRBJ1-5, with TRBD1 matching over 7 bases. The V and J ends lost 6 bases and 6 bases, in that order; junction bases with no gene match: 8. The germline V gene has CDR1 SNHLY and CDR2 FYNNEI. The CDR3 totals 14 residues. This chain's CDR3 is CASSVARGSQPQHF. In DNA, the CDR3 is TGTGCCAGCAGCGTGGCCAGGGGGAGTCAGCCCCAGCATTTT.